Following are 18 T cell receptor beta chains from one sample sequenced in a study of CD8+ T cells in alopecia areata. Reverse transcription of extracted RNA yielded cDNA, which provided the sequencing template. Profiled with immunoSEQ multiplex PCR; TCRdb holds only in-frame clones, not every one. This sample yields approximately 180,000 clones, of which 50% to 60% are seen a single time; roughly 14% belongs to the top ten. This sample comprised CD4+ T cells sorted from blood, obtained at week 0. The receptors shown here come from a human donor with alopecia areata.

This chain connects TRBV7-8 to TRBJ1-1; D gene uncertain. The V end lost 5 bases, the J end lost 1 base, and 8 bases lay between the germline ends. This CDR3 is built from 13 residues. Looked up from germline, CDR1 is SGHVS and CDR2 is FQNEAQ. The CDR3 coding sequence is TGTGCCAGCAGCCTCCTCACGAACACTGAAGCTTTCTTT. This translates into CASSLLTNTEAFF.

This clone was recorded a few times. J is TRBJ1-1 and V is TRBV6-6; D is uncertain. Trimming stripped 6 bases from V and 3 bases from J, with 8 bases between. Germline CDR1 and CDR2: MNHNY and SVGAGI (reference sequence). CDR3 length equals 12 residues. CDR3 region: CASSQQDTEAFF. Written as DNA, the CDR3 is TGTGCCAGCAGCCAACAAGACACTGAAGCTTTCTTT.

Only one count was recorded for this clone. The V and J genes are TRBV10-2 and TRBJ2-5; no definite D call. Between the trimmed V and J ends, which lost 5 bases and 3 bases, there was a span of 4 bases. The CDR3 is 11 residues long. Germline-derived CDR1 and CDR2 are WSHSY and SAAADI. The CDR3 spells CASSKEETQYF. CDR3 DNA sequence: TGCGCCAGCAGTAAGGAAGAGACCCAGTACTTC.

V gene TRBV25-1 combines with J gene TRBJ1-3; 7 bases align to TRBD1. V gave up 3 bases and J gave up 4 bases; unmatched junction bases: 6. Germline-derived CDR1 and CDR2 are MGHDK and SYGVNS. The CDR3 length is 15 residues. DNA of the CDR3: TGTGCCAGCAGTGAGGCGGACAGGCCCGGAAACACCATATATTTT. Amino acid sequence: CASSEADRPGNTIYF.

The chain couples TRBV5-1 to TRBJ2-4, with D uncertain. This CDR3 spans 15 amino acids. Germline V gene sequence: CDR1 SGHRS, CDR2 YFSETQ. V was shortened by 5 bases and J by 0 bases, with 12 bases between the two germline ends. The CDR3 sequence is CASRSEVLAKNIQYF. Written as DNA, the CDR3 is TGCGCCAGCAGATCCGAGGTGCTAGCCAAAAACATTCAGTACTTC.

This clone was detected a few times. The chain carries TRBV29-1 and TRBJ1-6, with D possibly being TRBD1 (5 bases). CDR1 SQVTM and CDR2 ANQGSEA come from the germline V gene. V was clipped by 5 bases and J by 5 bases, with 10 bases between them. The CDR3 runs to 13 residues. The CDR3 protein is CSVQWGDNSPLHF. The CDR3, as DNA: TGCAGCGTTCAATGGGGGGATAATTCACCCCTCCACTTT.

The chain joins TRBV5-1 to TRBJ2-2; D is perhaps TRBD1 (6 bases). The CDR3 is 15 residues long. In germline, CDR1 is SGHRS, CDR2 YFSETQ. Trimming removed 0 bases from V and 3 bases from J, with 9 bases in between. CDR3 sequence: CASSLDRADTGELFF. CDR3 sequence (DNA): TGCGCCAGCAGCTTGGACAGGGCGGACACCGGGGAGCTGTTTTTT.

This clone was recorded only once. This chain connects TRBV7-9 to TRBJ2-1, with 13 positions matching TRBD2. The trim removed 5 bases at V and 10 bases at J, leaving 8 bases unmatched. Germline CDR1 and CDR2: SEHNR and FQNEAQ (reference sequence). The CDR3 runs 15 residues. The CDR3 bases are TGTGCCAGCAGCAATGGACTAGCGGGGGCCCCAGAGCAGTTCTTC. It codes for CASSNGLAGAPEQFF. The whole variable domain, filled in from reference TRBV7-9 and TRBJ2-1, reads DTGVSQNPRHKITKRGQNVTFRCDPISEHNRLYWYRQTLGQGPEFLTYFQNEAQLEKSRLLSDRFSAERPKGSFSTLEIQRTEQGDSAMYLCASSNGLAGAPEQFFGPGTRLTVL.

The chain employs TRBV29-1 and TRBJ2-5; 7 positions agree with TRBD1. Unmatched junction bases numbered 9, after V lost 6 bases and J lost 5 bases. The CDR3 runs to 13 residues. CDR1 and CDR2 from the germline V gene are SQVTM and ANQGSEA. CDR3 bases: TGCAGCGTGAGGGACAGCCTCCAGGAGACCCAGTACTTC. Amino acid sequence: CSVRDSLQETQYF.

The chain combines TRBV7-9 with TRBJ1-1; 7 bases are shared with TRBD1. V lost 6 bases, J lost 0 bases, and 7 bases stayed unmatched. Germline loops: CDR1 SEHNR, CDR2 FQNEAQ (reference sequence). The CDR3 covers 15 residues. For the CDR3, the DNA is TGTGCCAGCAGTTCGGGACAGACCATGAACACTGAAGCTTTCTTT. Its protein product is CASSSGQTMNTEAFF. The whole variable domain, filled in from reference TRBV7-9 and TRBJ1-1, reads DTGVSQNPRHKITKRGQNVTFRCDPISEHNRLYWYRQTLGQGPEFLTYFQNEAQLEKSRLLSDRFSAERPKGSFSTLEIQRTEQGDSAMYLCASSSGQTMNTEAFFGQGTRLTVV.

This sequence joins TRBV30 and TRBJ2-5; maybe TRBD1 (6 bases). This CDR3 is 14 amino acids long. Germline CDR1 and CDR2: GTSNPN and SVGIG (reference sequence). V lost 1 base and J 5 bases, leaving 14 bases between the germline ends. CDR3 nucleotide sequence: TGTGCCTGGAGTGCGTTGGGGGCCGGGGAGACCCAGTACTTC. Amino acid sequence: CAWSALGAGETQYF. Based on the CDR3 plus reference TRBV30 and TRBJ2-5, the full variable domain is SQTIHQWPATLVQPVGSPLSLECTVEGTSNPNLYWYRQAAGRGLQLLFYSVGIGQISSEVPQNLSASRPQDRQFILSSKKLLLSDSGFYLCAWSALGAGETQYFGPGTRLLVL.

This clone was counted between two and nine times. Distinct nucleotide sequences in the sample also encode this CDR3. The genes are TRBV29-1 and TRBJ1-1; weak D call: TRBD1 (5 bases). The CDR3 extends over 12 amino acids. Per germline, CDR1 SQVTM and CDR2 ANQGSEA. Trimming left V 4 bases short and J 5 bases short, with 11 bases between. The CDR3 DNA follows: TGCAGCGTTGTCGGGGGGGGAACTGAAGCTTTCTTT. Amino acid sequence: CSVVGGGTEAFF.

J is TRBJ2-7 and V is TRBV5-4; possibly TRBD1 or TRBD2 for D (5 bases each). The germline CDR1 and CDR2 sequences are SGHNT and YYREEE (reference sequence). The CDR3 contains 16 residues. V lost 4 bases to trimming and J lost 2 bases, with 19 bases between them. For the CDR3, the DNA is TGTGCCAGCAGCCCGGGACCAGGGAGTTTGGCCTACGAGCAGTACTTC. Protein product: CASSPGPGSLAYEQYF.

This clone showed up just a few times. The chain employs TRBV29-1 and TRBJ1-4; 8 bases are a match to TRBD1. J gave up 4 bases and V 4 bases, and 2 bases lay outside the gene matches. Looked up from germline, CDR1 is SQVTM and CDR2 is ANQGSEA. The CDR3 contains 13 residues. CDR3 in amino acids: CSVAGQVNEKLFF. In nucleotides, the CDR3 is TGCAGCGTTGCGGGACAGGTTAATGAAAAACTGTTTTTT.

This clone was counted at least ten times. CDR3 loop: CASSGSGQGNQPQHF. CDR3 coding DNA: TGTGCCAGCAGCGGATCTGGGCAAGGCAATCAGCCCCAGCATTTT. This chain joins TRBV11-2 and TRBJ1-5; no firm D call. CDR1 and CDR2 from the germline V gene are SGHAT and FQNNGV. The CDR3 extends over 15 amino acids. The V gene lost 5 bases and the J gene lost 2 bases, with 13 bases spanning the gap.

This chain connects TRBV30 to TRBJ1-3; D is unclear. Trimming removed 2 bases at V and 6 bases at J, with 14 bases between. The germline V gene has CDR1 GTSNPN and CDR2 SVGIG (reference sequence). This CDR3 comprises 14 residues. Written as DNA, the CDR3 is TGTGCCTGGAGTCGTGGAGGGCTGGAAAACACCATATATTTT. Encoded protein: CAWSRGGLENTIYF.

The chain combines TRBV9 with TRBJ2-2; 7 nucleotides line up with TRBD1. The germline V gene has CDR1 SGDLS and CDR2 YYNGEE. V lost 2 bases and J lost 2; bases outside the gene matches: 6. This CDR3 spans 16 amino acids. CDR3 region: CASSVVTGINTGELFF. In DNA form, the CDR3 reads TGTGCCAGCAGCGTCGTGACAGGGATAAACACCGGGGAGCTGTTTTTT.

The CDR3 DNA reads TGCAGCGTTGAAGATCGGGCAGGGAGTGGCTACACCTTC. It is translated as CSVEDRAGSGYTF. The chain employs TRBV29-1 and TRBJ1-2; possibly TRBD1 for D (5 bases). The CDR3 contains 13 residues. Looked up from germline, CDR1 is SQVTM and CDR2 is ANQGSEA. V shed 0 bases and J shed 7 bases, with 12 bases lying between them.